This T cell receptor (beta chain) was recorded in a study of Ad26.COV2.S vaccination and SARS-CoV-2 variants. About the study: Intramuscular Ad26.COV2.S at 5x10^10 or 1x10^11 viral particles. General observations from the study: Marked by substantial breadth, spike-specific CD8+ and CD4+ T cell responses were reportedly seen after vaccination.

In the case of this clone: The antigen remains unidentified.

V was shortened by 5 bases and J by 1 base, with 16 bases between the two germline ends. Germline V gene lookup returns CDR1 SGHAT and CDR2 FQDESV (reference sequence). The CDR3 has 16 residues. This sample's treatment: 15 to 20 received Ad26.COV2.S at low or high dose, single or two shots; about 5 received placebo; per-sample allocation not given. Collection of the samples took place on day 63 after the first injection of vaccine or placebo. This table comes from immunoSEQ multiplex PCR, and its TCRdb copy is limited to in-frame clones, with some not included. This sample has more than 300,000 clones, with around 81% found just once.

The TCR originated in a person between 18 and 59 years old who received the Ad26.COV2.S COVID-19 vaccine or a placebo. The J gene is TRBJ2-3, the V gene TRBV11-1; either TRBD1 or TRBD2 may supply D (7 bases each). The sample in question was peripheral blood, obtained in a trial of Ad26.COV2.S vaccine versus placebo. CDR3 sequence reads: CASSKNQGGGTDTQYF. CDR3 DNA sequence: TGTGCCAGCAGCAAAAATCAGGGGGGGGGCACAGATACGCAGTATTTT.